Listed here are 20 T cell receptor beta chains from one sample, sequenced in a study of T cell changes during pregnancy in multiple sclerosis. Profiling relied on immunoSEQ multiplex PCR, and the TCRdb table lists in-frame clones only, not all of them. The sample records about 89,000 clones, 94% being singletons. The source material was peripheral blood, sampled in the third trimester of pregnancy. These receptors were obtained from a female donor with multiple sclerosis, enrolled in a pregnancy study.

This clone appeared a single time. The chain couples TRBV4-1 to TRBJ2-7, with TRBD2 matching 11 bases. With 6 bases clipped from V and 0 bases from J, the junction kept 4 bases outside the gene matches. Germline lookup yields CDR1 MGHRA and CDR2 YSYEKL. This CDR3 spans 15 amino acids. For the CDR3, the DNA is TGCGCCAGCAGTCCGACTAGCGGGGTCTCCTACGAGCAGTACTTC. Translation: CASSPTSGVSYEQYF.

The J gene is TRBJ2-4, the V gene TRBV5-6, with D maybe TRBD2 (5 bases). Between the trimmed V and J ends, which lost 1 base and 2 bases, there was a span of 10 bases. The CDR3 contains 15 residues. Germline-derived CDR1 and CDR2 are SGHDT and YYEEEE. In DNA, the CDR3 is TGTGCCAGCAGCTTGACAAGGGAGCCCAAAAACATTCAGTACTTC. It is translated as CASSLTREPKNIQYF.

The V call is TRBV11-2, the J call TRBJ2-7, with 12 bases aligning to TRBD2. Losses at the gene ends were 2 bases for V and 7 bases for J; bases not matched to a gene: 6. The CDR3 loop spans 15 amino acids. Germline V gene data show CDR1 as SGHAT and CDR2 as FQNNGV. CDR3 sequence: CASSLRLAGVGEQYF. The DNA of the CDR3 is TGTGCCAGCAGCTTAAGACTAGCGGGAGTAGGGGAGCAGTACTTC.

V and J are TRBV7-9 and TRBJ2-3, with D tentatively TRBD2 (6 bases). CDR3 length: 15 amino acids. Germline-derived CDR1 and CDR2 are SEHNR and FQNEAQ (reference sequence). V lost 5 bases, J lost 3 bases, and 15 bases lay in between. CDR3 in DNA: TGTGCCAGCAGCATTGGGACTGTTGCGACAGATACGCAGTATTTT. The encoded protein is CASSIGTVATDTQYF.

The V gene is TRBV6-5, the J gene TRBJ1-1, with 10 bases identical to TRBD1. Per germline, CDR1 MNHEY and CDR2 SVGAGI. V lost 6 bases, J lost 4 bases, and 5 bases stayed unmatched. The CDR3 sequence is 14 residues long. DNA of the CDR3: TGTGCCAGCAGGGGGGACAGGGGAGCCACTGAAGCTTTCTTT. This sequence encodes CASRGDRGATEAFF.

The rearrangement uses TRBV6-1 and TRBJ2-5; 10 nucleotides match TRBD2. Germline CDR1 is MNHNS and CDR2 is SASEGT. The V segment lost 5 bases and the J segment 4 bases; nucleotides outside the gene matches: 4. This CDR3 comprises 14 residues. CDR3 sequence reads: CASSIIAGGETQYF. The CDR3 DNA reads TGTGCCAGCAGTATTATAGCGGGAGGAGAGACCCAGTACTTC.

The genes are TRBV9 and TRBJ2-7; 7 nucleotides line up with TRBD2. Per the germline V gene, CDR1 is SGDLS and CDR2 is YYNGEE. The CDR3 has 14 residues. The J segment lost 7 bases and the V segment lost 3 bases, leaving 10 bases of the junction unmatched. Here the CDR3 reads CASSATAGEGEQYF. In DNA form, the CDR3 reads TGTGCCAGCAGCGCTACGGCGGGGGAGGGGGAGCAGTACTTC.

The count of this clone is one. The DNA of the CDR3 is TGTGCCAGTAGTACTAGCCGGGACAGGGTGAATGAGCAGTTCTTC. Translation: CASSTSRDRVNEQFF. This chain connects TRBV19 to TRBJ2-1; 9 bases line up with TRBD1. The junction had 8 bases not matched to a gene; V was cut back by 4 bases and J by 7 bases. Germline CDR1 is LNHDA and CDR2 is SQIVND (reference sequence). The CDR3 spans 15 residues.

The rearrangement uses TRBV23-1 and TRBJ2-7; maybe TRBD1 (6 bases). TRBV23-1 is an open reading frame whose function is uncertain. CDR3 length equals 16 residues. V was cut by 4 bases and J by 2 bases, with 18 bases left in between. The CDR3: CASSLTNREVTYEQYF. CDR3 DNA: TGCGCCAGCAGTCTAACGAACAGGGAAGTAACCTACGAGCAGTACTTC.

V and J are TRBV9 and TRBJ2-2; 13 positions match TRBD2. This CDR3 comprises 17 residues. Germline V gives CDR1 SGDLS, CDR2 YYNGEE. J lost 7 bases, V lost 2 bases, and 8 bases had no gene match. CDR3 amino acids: CASSVATSGRYNGELFF. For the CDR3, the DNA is TGTGCCAGCAGCGTCGCGACTAGCGGGAGGTACAACGGGGAGCTGTTTTTT.

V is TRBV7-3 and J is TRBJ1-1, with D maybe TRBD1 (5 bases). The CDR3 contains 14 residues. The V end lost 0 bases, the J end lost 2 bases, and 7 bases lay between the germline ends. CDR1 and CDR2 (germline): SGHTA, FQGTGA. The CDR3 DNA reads TGTGCCAGCAGCTTAACAGGGGCTAACACTGAAGCTTTCTTT. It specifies CASSLTGANTEAFF. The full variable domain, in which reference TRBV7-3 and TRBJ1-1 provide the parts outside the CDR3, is GAGVSQTPSNKVTEKGKYVELRCDPISGHTALYWYRQSLGQGPEFLIYFQGTGAADDSGLPNDRFFAVRPEGSVSTLKIQRTERGDSAVYLCASSLTGANTEAFFGQGTRLTVV.

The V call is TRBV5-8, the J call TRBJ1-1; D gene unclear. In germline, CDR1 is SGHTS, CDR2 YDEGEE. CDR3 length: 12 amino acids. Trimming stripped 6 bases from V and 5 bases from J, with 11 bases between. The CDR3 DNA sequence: TGTGCCAGCAAGCTGCCCGGGACTGAAGCTTTCTTT. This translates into CASKLPGTEAFF.

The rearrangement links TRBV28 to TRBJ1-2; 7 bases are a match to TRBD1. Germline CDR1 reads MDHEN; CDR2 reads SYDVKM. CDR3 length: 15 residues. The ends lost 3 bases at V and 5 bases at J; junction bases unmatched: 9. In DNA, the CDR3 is TGTGCCAGCAGTTTGGATGTGACAGGGATTTATGGCTACACCTTC. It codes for CASSLDVTGIYGYTF.

For the CDR3, the DNA is TGTGCCAGCACCGTAATAGCGGGTGTCCACAATGAGCAGTTCTTC. It translates to CASTVIAGVHNEQFF. The J gene is TRBJ2-1, the V gene TRBV11-2, with TRBD2 matching 7 bases. The germline gives CDR1 SGHAT, CDR2 FQNNGV. The J segment lost 5 bases and the V segment lost 7 bases, leaving 11 bases of the junction unmatched. There are 15 residues in the CDR3.

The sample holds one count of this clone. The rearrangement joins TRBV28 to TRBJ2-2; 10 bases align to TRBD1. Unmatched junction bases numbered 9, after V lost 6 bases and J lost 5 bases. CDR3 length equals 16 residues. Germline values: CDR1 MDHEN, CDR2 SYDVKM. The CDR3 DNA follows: TGTGCCAGCAGCTCCATACGGGACAGGGGAACCGGGGAGCTGTTTTTT. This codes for CASSSIRDRGTGELFF.

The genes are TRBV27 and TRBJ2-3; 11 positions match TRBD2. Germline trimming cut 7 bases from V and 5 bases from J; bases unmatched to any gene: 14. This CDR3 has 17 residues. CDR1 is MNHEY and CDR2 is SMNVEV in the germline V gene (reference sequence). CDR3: CASKRGTLAGGEDTQYF. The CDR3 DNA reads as TGTGCCAGCAAACGTGGTACGCTAGCGGGAGGTGAAGATACGCAGTATTTT.

CDR3 DNA: TGTGCCAGCAGCTTAGGTGGGCGGGGAAACATTCAGTACTTC. Translation gives CASSLGGRGNIQYF. The chain is built from TRBV13 and TRBJ2-4, with TRBD2 as a possible D gene (6 bases). The CDR3 length is 14 residues. The V gene lost 0 bases and the J gene lost 6 bases, with 9 bases spanning the gap. Germline V CDR1 and CDR2: PRHDT, FYEKMQ (reference sequence). Based on the CDR3 plus reference TRBV13 and TRBJ2-4, the full variable domain is AAGVIQSPRHLIKEKRETATLKCYPIPRHDTVYWYQQGPGQDPQFLISFYEKMQSDKGSIPDRFSAQQFSDYHSELNMSSLELGDSALYFCASSLGGRGNIQYFGAGTRLSVL.

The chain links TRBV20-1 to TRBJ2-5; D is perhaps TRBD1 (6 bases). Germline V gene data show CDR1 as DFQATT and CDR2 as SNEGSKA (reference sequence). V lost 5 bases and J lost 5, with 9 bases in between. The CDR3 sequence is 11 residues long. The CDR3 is CSAGTGETQYF. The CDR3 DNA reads TGCAGTGCTGGAACAGGGGAGACCCAGTACTTC.

The CDR3 region has the DNA TGTGCCAGCAGCCAATTGTCGGGACAGGGGGCTCCGAGGCAGTTCTTC. It codes for CASSQLSGQGAPRQFF. V is TRBV14 and J is TRBJ2-1; 12 nucleotides line up with TRBD1. In germline, CDR1 is SGHDN, CDR2 FVKESK. The length of the CDR3 is 16 residues. The ends lost 2 bases at V and 12 bases at J; junction bases unmatched: 11.

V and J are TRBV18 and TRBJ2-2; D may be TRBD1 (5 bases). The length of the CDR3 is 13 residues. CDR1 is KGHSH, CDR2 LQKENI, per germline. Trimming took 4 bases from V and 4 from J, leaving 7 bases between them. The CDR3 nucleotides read TGTGCCAGCTCACAGCAGGGCACCGGGGAGCTGTTTTTT. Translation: CASSQQGTGELFF.